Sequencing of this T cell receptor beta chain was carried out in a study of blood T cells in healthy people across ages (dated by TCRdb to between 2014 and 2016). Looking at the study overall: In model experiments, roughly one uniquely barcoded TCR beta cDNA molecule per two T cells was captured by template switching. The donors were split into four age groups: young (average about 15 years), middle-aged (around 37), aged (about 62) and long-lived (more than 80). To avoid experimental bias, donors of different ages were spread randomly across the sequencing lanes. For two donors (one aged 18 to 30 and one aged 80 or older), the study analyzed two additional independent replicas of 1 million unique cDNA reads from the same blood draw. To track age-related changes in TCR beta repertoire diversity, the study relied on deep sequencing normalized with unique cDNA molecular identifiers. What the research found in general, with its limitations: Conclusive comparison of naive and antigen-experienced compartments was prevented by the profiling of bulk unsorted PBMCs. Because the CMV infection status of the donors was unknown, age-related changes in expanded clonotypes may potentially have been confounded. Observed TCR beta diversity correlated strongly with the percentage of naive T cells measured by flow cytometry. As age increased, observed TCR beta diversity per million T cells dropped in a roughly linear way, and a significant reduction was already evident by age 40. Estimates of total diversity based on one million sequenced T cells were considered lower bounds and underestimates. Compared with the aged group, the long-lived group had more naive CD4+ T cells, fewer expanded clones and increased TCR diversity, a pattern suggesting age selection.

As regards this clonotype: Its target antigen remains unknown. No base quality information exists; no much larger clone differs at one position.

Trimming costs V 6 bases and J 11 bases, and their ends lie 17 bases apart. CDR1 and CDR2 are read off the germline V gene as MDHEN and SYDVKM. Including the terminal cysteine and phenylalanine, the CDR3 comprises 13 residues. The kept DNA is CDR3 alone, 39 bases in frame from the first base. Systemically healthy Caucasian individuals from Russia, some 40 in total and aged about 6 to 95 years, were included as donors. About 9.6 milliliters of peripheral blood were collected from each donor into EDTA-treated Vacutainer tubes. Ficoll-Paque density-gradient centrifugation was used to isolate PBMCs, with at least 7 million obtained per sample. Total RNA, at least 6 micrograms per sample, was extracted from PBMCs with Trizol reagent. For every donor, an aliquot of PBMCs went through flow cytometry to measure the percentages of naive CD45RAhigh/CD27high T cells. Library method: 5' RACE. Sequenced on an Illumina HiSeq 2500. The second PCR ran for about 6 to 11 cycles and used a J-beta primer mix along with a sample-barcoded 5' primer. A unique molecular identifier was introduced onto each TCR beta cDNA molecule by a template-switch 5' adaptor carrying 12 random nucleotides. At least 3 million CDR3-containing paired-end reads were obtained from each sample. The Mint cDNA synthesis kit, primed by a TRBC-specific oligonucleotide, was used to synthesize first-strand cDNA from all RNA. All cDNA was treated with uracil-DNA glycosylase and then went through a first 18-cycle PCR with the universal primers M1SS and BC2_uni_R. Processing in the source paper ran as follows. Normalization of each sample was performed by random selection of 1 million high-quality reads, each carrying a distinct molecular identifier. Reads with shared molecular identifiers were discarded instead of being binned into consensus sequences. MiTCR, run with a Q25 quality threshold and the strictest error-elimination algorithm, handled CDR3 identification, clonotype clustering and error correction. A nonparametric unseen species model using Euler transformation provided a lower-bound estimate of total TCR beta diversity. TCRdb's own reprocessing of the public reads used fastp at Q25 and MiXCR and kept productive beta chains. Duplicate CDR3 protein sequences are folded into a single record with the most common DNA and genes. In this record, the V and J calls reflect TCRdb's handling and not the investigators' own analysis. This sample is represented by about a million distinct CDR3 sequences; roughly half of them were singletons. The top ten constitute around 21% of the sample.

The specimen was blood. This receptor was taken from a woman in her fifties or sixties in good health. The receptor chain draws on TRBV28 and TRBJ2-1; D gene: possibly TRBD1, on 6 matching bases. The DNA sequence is TGTGCCAGCAGGACAATTGGGGGCATCAAGCAGTTCTTC. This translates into CASRTIGGIKQFF.